This TCR beta chain was sequenced during a study of T cell responses to AZD1222 COVID-19 vaccine. Study conclusions and caveats: At 160-218 and 743-854, vaccine-associated CD4 TCRs were dominant, and they spanned spike. Repertoire sampling was restricted to post-peak T cell response timepoints. Donors were mostly white British, more females; clonal diversity possibly underestimated.

From germline, CDR1 is SGHTA and CDR2 FQGTGA. V lost 3 bases and J lost 1; bases outside the gene matches: 5. The CDR3 sequence is 15 residues long. Sequencing used immunoSEQ multiplex PCR; TCRdb keeps in-frame clones, though not all of them. This sample has about 180,000 clones, with around nine tenths found just once. Concerning this clone: Its antigen is still unknown. Other DNA sequences in this sample translate to the same CDR3.

The clonotype was recovered from an adult in good health. Sequences were derived from peripheral blood, sampled on day 0 of AZD1222 vaccination. The chain links TRBV7-3 to TRBJ1-1, with 7 bases that match TRBD1. The CDR3 protein is CASSLTGTENTEAFF. The CDR3 region has the DNA TGTGCCAGCAGCTTGACCGGGACAGAGAACACTGAAGCTTTCTTT.